The present TCR beta chain was sequenced within a study of T cells in Graves' hyperthyroidism and ophthalmopathy. This clonotype was seen repeatedly, ten times or more. Its target is unknown. Researchers amplified the TCR beta CDR3 regions from RNA transcripts. The TCR CDR3 first-round RT-PCR relied on the HTBI primer set. TCRdb used MiXCR to reprocess the multiplex PCR reads, holding one entry per CDR3 protein. Of hundreds of thousands of distinct CDR3 sequences in the sample, over 12% were seen once. The CDR3 consists of 14 residues. Germline lookup yields CDR1 MDHEN and CDR2 SYDVKM. V gave up 5 bases and J gave up 7 bases, with 18 bases separating them. Findings and limits, study-wide: Ophthalmopathy cases were set apart from stable hyperthyroidism by a 13 V-J model.

Every diagnosis used clinical symptoms, serum thyroxine and TRAb, thyroid ultrasound and orbital computed tomography. The sample taken for sequencing was blood. The sequence derives from a middle-aged woman with Graves' ophthalmopathy. This rearrangement joins TRBV28 to TRBJ2-7; maybe TRBD2 (7 bases). CDR3: CASSTTGGAREQYF. In DNA, the CDR3 is TGTGCCAGCAGTACGACTGGGGGGGCGCGAGAGCAGTACTTC.